The 21 T cell receptor beta chains below were found in one sample sequenced in a study of blood T cell repertoires in COVID-19. The data were produced by immunoSEQ multiplex PCR, yet TCRdb's version contains in-frame clones alone and is incomplete. The profile shows 400,000 to 450,000 clones, more than 70% of them singletons. Specimen: peripheral blood. Every receptor here comes from a woman aged 45-65 years with COVID-19, enrolled during active disease.

The chain carries TRBV9 and TRBJ1-2; possible D gene TRBD1, 6 bases. The ends were cut back, 3 bases at V and 11 bases at J, with 17 bases in the middle. The CDR3 extends over 13 amino acids. Per germline, CDR1 SGDLS and CDR2 YYNGEE. The CDR3 region is CASSGISDRRYTF. The CDR3, as DNA: TGTGCCAGCAGCGGGATTTCAGACAGGCGGTACACCTTC.

The rearrangement joins TRBV18 to TRBJ1-1; D is undetermined. Germline CDR1 KGHSH, CDR2 LQKENI. The CDR3 has 15 residues. Trimming stripped 0 bases from V and 1 base from J, with 9 bases between. The CDR3 sequence: CASSPPGRGNTEAFF. The CDR3 nucleotides read TGTGCCAGCTCACCACCGGGTCGGGGGAACACTGAAGCTTTCTTT.

The V and J genes are TRBV29-1 and TRBJ2-7, with D maybe TRBD1 (5 bases). CDR1 SQVTM and CDR2 ANQGSEA come from the germline V gene. Trimming took 4 bases from V and 5 from J, leaving 12 bases between them. This CDR3 is 12 amino acids long. CDR3 in DNA: TGCAGCGTTGGCTCAGGGATCCACGAGCAGTACTTC. This codes for CSVGSGIHEQYF.

V gene TRBV19 combines with J gene TRBJ1-5; D is ambiguous. There are 15 residues in the CDR3. Trimming shortened V by 8 bases and J by 2 bases, and 16 bases separated the two germline ends. The germline gives CDR1 LNHDA, CDR2 SQIVND (reference sequence). The CDR3 bases are TGTGCCAGTGGTGAGAGGGAGAGCGGCAATCAGCCCCAGCATTTT. Encoded protein: CASGERESGNQPQHF.

This chain links TRBV30 with TRBJ1-3; 7 positions match TRBD1. The CDR3 contains 15 residues. From germline, CDR1 is GTSNPN and CDR2 SVGIG (reference sequence). After removal of 0 bases from V and 4 bases from J, the junction contained 6 bases not matched to a gene. The CDR3 sequence: CAWSVAGTVGNTIYF. The CDR3 DNA is TGTGCCTGGAGTGTTGCGGGGACAGTGGGAAACACCATATATTTT.

This chain links TRBV20-1 with TRBJ1-5; D is unclear. The V end was cut by 5 bases, the J end by 8 bases, with 7 bases between. CDR1 DFQATT and CDR2 SNEGSKA come from the germline V gene (reference sequence). The CDR3 extends over 10 amino acids. The CDR3 DNA reads TGCAGTGCTGAGGGTGAGCCCCAGCATTTT. Encoded protein: CSAEGEPQHF.

As for this clone: Other DNA variants within this sample encode the same CDR3. The chain joins TRBV7-9 to TRBJ1-4, with TRBD1 as a possible D gene (5 bases). Trimming pared 2 bases from V and 6 bases from J, leaving 7 bases between. Looked up from germline, CDR1 is SEHNR and CDR2 is FQNEAQ (reference sequence). This CDR3 has 13 residues. The CDR3: CASSLRGYEKLFF. DNA of the CDR3: TGTGCCAGCAGCTTACGGGGGTATGAAAAACTGTTTTTT.

V and J are TRBV6-2 or TRBV6-3 and TRBJ2-3; 11 bases line up with TRBD2. Germline CDR1 MNHEY, CDR2 SVGEGT. Unmatched junction bases numbered 4, after V lost 0 bases and J lost 2 bases. This CDR3 has 17 amino acids. The CDR3 nucleotides read TGTGCCAGCAGTTACTCATTTAGCGGGGGGGTCACAGATACGCAGTATTTT. Protein product: CASSYSFSGGVTDTQYF.

This chain joins TRBV30 and TRBJ2-7, with 9 bases matching TRBD2. The V segment lost 0 bases and the J segment 6 bases; nucleotides outside the gene matches: 9. Germline V gene lookup returns CDR1 GTSNPN and CDR2 SVGIG (reference sequence). The CDR3 totals 15 residues. CDR3 residues: CAWSVWAGGPVEQYF. The CDR3 bases are TGTGCCTGGAGTGTATGGGCGGGGGGGCCTGTCGAGCAGTACTTC.

V gene TRBV28 combines with J gene TRBJ1-2, with no clear D. The CDR3 runs 15 residues. Germline V gives CDR1 MDHEN, CDR2 SYDVKM. V lost 2 bases, J lost 6 bases, and 16 bases lay in between. CDR3 nucleotides: TGTGCCAGCAGTTTAGCCGGTATCGACTTGGATGGCTACACCTTC. It specifies CASSLAGIDLDGYTF.

This chain joins TRBV9 and TRBJ1-6; 7 nucleotides agree with TRBD1. CDR1 and CDR2 from the germline V gene are SGDLS and YYNGEE. Trimming cost V 4 bases and J 10 bases; bases outside gene matches: 11. The CDR3 loop spans 15 amino acids. The CDR3 region is CASSPGEGARSPLHF. The CDR3 DNA reads TGTGCCAGCAGCCCCGGCGAGGGGGCGAGATCACCCCTCCACTTT.

This clone has only one observation. This rearrangement joins TRBV3-1 (or the pseudogene TRBV3-2) to TRBJ2-1, with 9 bases matching TRBD2. The CDR3 covers 15 residues. V gave up 3 bases and J gave up 11 bases; unmatched junction bases: 11. Germline V gene lookup returns CDR1 LGHDT and CDR2 YNNKEL (reference sequence). For the CDR3, the DNA is TGTGCCAGCAGCCATACCCCGGGGGCGGGGGGGAAGCAGTTCTTC. This encodes CASSHTPGAGGKQFF.

The rearrangement uses TRBV19 and TRBJ2-5; 8 bases line up with TRBD1. V shed 5 bases, J shed 5 bases, and the junction held 7 bases outside the gene matches. This CDR3 region has 14 residues. Germline CDR1 LNHDA, CDR2 SQIVND (reference sequence). Here the CDR3 reads CASSPGGRRETQYF. CDR3 DNA sequence: TGTGCCAGTAGTCCAGGGGGCCGTCGGGAGACCCAGTACTTC.

The gene calls are TRBV7-8 and TRBJ1-6; maybe TRBD1 (5 bases). Trimming shortened V by 1 base and J by 2 bases, and 9 bases separated the two germline ends. The length of the CDR3 is 16 residues. CDR1 is SGHVS, CDR2 FQNEAQ, per germline. CDR3 coding DNA: TGTGCCAGCAGCTTAGGGGGGGGAACCTATAATTCACCCCTCCACTTT. This codes for CASSLGGGTYNSPLHF.

The V call is TRBV3-1 (or the pseudogene TRBV3-2), the J call TRBJ1-6; 8 bases fit TRBD1. The CDR3 has 15 amino acids. The germline gives CDR1 LGHDT, CDR2 YNNKEL (reference sequence). V shed 4 bases, J shed 7 bases, and the junction held 6 bases outside the gene matches. CDR3 DNA sequence: TGTGCCAGCAGCCGACAGGGGCGAGGGAATTCACCCCTCCACTTT. It yields the protein CASSRQGRGNSPLHF.

The chain carries TRBV7-6 and TRBJ2-7; TRBD2 aligns across 12 bases. With V trimmed by 6 bases and J by 5 bases, 5 bases remained unmatched. Germline V gene sequence: CDR1 SGHVS, CDR2 FNYEAQ. The CDR3 is made up of 14 amino acids. The CDR3 protein is CASSLLAGGHEQYF. DNA for the CDR3: TGTGCCAGCAGTCTACTAGCGGGGGGCCACGAGCAGTACTTC.

Many counts were recorded for this clone. Additional DNA sequences in this sample encode the identical CDR3. The chain employs TRBV28 and TRBJ1-6; D remains unclear. CDR3 length: 15 amino acids. Trimming left V 2 bases short and J 5 bases short, with 10 bases between. Per germline, CDR1 MDHEN and CDR2 SYDVKM. The CDR3 DNA is TGTGCCAGCAGTTTACCCCTCGGTGATAATTCACCCCTCCACTTT. Translated: CASSLPLGDNSPLHF.

This clone was counted a single time. This chain joins TRBV11-2 and TRBJ1-2, with D hard to call. The CDR3 is 14 residues long. Trimming shortened V by 5 bases and J by 3 bases, and 13 bases separated the two germline ends. Germline values: CDR1 SGHAT, CDR2 FQNNGV. The CDR3 nucleotides are TGTGCCAGCAGCCGAGGGTCCCCGGACTATGGCTACACCTTC. Translating it yields CASSRGSPDYGYTF.

This clone has only one observation. The chain's CDR3 is CASSPDGQLQETQYF. The DNA of the CDR3 is TGTGCCAGCAGTCCAGACGGACAGCTCCAAGAGACCCAGTACTTC. V usage is TRBV6-5 and J usage is TRBJ2-5; D might be TRBD1 (6 bases). This CDR3 is built from 15 residues. V lost 5 bases and J lost 1, with 14 bases in between. Germline V gives CDR1 MNHEY, CDR2 SVGAGI.

This rearrangement joins TRBV5-6 to TRBJ1-5, with a weak D call TRBD1 (5 bases). CDR1 and CDR2 (germline): SGHDT, YYEEEE. Trimming took 3 bases from V and 7 from J, leaving 11 bases between them. The length of the CDR3 is 13 residues. Here the CDR3 reads CASSWGGEQPQHF. CDR3 nucleotides: TGTGCCAGCAGCTGGGGGGGAGAGCAGCCCCAGCATTTT.

The rearrangement joins TRBV28 to TRBJ1-3; D gene uncertain. The V gene lost 5 bases and the J gene lost 0 bases, with 11 bases spanning the gap. Germline V CDR1 and CDR2: MDHEN, SYDVKM. The CDR3 has 15 residues. CDR3 coding DNA: TGTGCCAGCAGTCCGCTAGAGACCTCTGGAAACACCATATATTTT. Its translation: CASSPLETSGNTIYF.